Each of the 16 T cell receptor beta chains below was sequenced from the same sample in a study of blood T cell repertoires in COVID-19 (dated by TCRdb to the early 2020s). Library creation used the immunoSEQ multiplex PCR assay. TCRdb limited this immuneACCESS table to in-frame rearrangements with V and J called. A share of clones is missing; checked studies link under half to unresolved V genes, and the rest is unexplained. The sample data list 430,000 or so clones, and roughly 90% of these were observed just once. The ten biggest clones cover 0.8% to 1% of the sample. The specimen sequenced was peripheral blood. These receptors were obtained from a man between 18 and 35 years old with COVID-19, enrolled during active disease.

The chain joins TRBV14 to TRBJ1-1; D perhaps matches TRBD1 (6 bases). CDR1 and CDR2 (germline): SGHDN, FVKESK. The length of the CDR3 is 14 residues. V lost 0 bases and J 2 bases, leaving 7 bases between the germline ends. CDR3 in amino acids: CASSQDRGNTEAFF. The CDR3, as DNA: TGTGCCAGCAGCCAAGACAGGGGTAACACTGAAGCTTTCTTT.

In this sample, this clone turned up once. The chain employs TRBV11-3 and TRBJ2-1, with D perhaps matching TRBD1 (6 bases). This CDR3 is 15 amino acids long. V lost 1 base to trimming and J lost 3 bases, with 10 bases between them. The germline V gene encodes CDR1 SGHNT and CDR2 YENEEA. The DNA for the CDR3 is TGTGCCAGCAGCTTAGGTCAGGGGTTCTACAATGAGCAGTTCTTC. Its translation is CASSLGQGFYNEQFF.

The chain couples TRBV21-1 to TRBJ1-5; TRBD1 was called by the table and not checked on the DNA. TRBV21-1 is listed as a pseudogene. This CDR3 is 13 amino acids long. The CDR3 reads CASSISGRQPQHF. The CDR3 nucleotides read TGTGCCAGCAGCATATCAGGGCGACAGCCCCAGCATTTT.

In DNA form, the CDR3 reads TGTGCCAGCAGCCCCGGACAGGGGATTTCGTGGAGGAAGACCCAGTACTTC. Translating it yields CASSPGQGISWRKTQYF. V is TRBV5-8 and J is TRBJ2-5, with 9 bases aligning to TRBD1. Germline values: CDR1 SGHTS, CDR2 YDEGEE. V dropped 4 bases and J dropped 6; count of bases not matched to a gene: 16. The CDR3 has 17 residues.

The V and J genes are TRBV19 and TRBJ1-1; D gene unclear. V lost 8 bases and J 11 bases, leaving 12 bases between the germline ends. Per germline, CDR1 LNHDA and CDR2 SQIVND (reference sequence). The CDR3 sequence is 10 residues long. The CDR3 loop is CASPDKMAFF. The DNA for the CDR3 is TGTGCCAGTCCCGACAAAATGGCTTTCTTT.

The chain employs TRBV7-9 and TRBJ1-2, with TRBD1 as a possible D gene (5 bases). Trimming removed 4 bases at V and 3 bases at J, with 9 bases between. The germline gives CDR1 SEHNR, CDR2 FQNEAQ (reference sequence). This CDR3 is built from 13 residues. The CDR3 DNA reads as TGTGCCAGCAGCTCGACAGTCTACTATGGCTACACCTTC. It encodes CASSSTVYYGYTF.

In this sample, this clone turned up once. The junction departs from the called germline gene at one end, perhaps through a read error. The rearrangement uses TRBV27 and TRBJ2-4; 8 bases align to TRBD2. Germline V lookup: CDR1 MNHEY, CDR2 SMNVEV (reference sequence). The CDR3 has 14 amino acids. The CDR3 loop reads CATSPGLVSHIQYF. The CDR3 DNA sequence: TGTGCCACCAGTCCGGGACTAGTGAGTCACATTCAGTACTTC.

V and J are TRBV14 and TRBJ2-7, with 11 bases fitting TRBD2. Germline trimming cut 3 bases from V and 1 base from J; bases unmatched to any gene: 5. The length of the CDR3 is 16 residues. The germline CDR1 and CDR2 sequences are SGHDN and FVKESK. The CDR3 reads CASSHSGTSGSYEQYF. The CDR3 DNA reads as TGTGCCAGCAGCCACTCCGGGACTAGCGGATCCTACGAGCAGTACTTC.

The chain employs TRBV7-9 and TRBJ2-1, with 8 bases identical to TRBD1. The germline gives CDR1 SEHNR, CDR2 FQNEAQ (reference sequence). V was pared by 5 bases and J by 2 bases, with 2 bases of the junction left unmatched. The CDR3 has 14 residues. The CDR3 loop is CASSQQGAYNEQFF. The CDR3 DNA reads as TGTGCCAGCAGCCAACAGGGGGCCTACAATGAGCAGTTCTTC.

The V gene is TRBV24-1, the J gene TRBJ2-3; D is uncertain. This CDR3 is 14 amino acids long. CDR1 KGHDR and CDR2 SFDVKD come from the germline V gene. Between the trimmed V and J ends, which lost 4 bases and 5 bases, there was a span of 12 bases. The CDR3 reads CATSESPLGDTQYF. CDR3 bases: TGTGCCACCAGTGAAAGTCCTCTAGGAGATACGCAGTATTTT.

The chain links TRBV10-1 to TRBJ1-4; no reliable D call. The CDR3 spans 14 residues. V gave up 6 bases and J gave up 8 bases, with 16 bases separating them. In germline, CDR1 is WNHNN, CDR2 SYGVQD (reference sequence). In DNA form, the CDR3 reads TGCGCCAGCAGCCGGAGTAGAGGAGAAGAAAAACTGTTTTTT. Protein: CASSRSRGEEKLFF.

This chain connects TRBV6-1 to TRBJ2-2; TRBD2 is a possible D gene (6 bases). CDR1 is MNHNS, CDR2 SASEGT, per germline. The V and J ends lost 2 bases and 4 bases respectively, with 11 bases between them. CDR3 length: 15 amino acids. The CDR3 DNA reads TGTGCCAGCAGTGAACCGGGACTCAGCACCGGGGAGCTGTTTTTT. Protein: CASSEPGLSTGELFF.

The chain is built from TRBV7-9 and TRBJ1-5; D is possibly TRBD1 (5 bases). CDR3 length equals 17 residues. Trimming left V 5 bases short and J 0 bases short, with 17 bases between. The V gene's germline CDR1 is SEHNR and CDR2 FQNEAQ (reference sequence). The CDR3 DNA follows: TGTGCCAGCAGCCCGACCCCGACAGAGTATAGCAATCAGCCCCAGCATTTT. Residues: CASSPTPTEYSNQPQHF. Variable domain in full (rest from reference TRBV7-9 and TRBJ1-5): DTGVSQNPRHKITKRGQNVTFRCDPISEHNRLYWYRQTLGQGPEFLTYFQNEAQLEKSRLLSDRFSAERPKGSFSTLEIQRTEQGDSAMYLCASSPTPTEYSNQPQHFGDGTRLSIL.

The chain couples TRBV5-1 to TRBJ2-2; 7 bases align to TRBD1. V was pared by 0 bases and J by 3 bases, with 2 bases of the junction left unmatched. CDR1 is SGHRS, CDR2 YFSETQ, per germline. The CDR3 consists of 15 residues. This chain's CDR3 is CASSLADRDTGELFF. The CDR3 coding sequence is TGCGCCAGCAGCTTGGCCGACAGGGACACCGGGGAGCTGTTTTTT.

This chain uses TRBV18 with TRBJ2-7; maybe TRBD1 (6 bases). Germline V gene lookup returns CDR1 KGHSH and CDR2 LQKENI. The CDR3 extends over 14 amino acids. Between the trimmed V and J ends, which lost 3 bases and 4 bases, there was a span of 13 bases. CDR3 residues: CASSPVGALYEQYF. CDR3 bases: TGTGCCAGCTCACCGGTGGGGGCGCTTTACGAGCAGTACTTC.

This clone was counted once. The chain recombines TRBV19 with TRBJ2-3; 8 positions agree with TRBD2. The germline CDR1 and CDR2 sequences are LNHDA and SQIVND (reference sequence). CDR3 size: 17 residues. J gave up 0 bases and V 3 bases, and 8 bases lay outside the gene matches. For the CDR3, the DNA is TGTGCCAGTAGTATCTTATCCGCGGGGGGAAGCACAGATACGCAGTATTTT. Translated, it gives CASSILSAGGSTDTQYF.